These 12 T cell receptor beta chains were all obtained from the same sample, sequenced in a study of T cell clonality in common variable immunodeficiency. The repertoire was sequenced with immunoSEQ multiplex PCR; TCRdb's copy has only in-frame clones and lacks some. The table records roughly 29,000 clones without singletons, the ten largest covering about 13%. Sequenced: peripheral blood mononuclear cells. These receptors all stem from a person aged 18 to 75 in good health.

In regard to this clone: The sequenced fragment ends 3 residues before the CDR3 boundary, so the rest is inferred from the germline J gene. The V gene is TRBV7-8, the J gene TRBJ2-4; no clear D. Germline CDR1 is SGHVS and CDR2 is FQNEAQ. The germline V and J ends were trimmed by 1 base and 2 bases, with 6 bases remaining between them. The CDR3 is 14 amino acids. The CDR3 region is CASSLGGSKNIQYF. Partial CDR3 DNA: TGTGCCAGCAGCTTAGGCGGCTCCAAAAACATT.

At least ten counts were recorded for this clone. Read data end 3 residues before the CDR3 end; the end is taken from the germline J gene. The V and J genes are TRBV7-3 and TRBJ1-2; D might be TRBD1 (5 bases). The V and J ends lost 2 bases and 7 bases respectively, with 14 bases between them. Germline CDR1 and CDR2: SGHTA and FQGTGA. This CDR3 comprises 14 residues. CDR3 DNA (partial): TGTGCCAGCAGCTTAGAGGGGCTTAGCGGTGGC. Amino acid sequence: CASSLEGLSGG. The CDR3, in full, reads CASSLEGLSGGYTF.

This clone occurred a few times. The read stops 3 residues short of the end of the CDR3; the missing end is completed from the germline J gene. This chain joins TRBV2 and TRBJ2-3, with TRBD2 identical over 8 bases. This CDR3 comprises 15 residues. After removal of 4 bases from V and 0 bases from J, the junction contained 3 bases not matched to a gene. Germline loops: CDR1 SNHLY, CDR2 FYNNEI. The CDR3: CASSAGTRSTDTQYF. Incomplete CDR3 DNA: TGTGCCAGCAGTGCCGGGACTAGGAGCACAGATACG.

This clone was found many times. Read sequence stops 3 residues before the CDR3 end, and the germline J gene provides the missing end. V is TRBV18 and J is TRBJ2-7; D not certain. The CDR3 covers 18 residues. The germline V and J ends were trimmed by 2 bases and 2 bases, with 22 bases remaining between them. Per the germline V gene, CDR1 is KGHSH and CDR2 is LQKENI. Partial CDR3 DNA: TGTGCCAGCTCACCAGAGTTAGGATTGGAAGGGTTCACCTACGAG. It specifies CASSPELGLEGFTYE. The whole CDR3 protein reads CASSPELGLEGFTYEQYF.

This clone was observed many times. The read finishes 3 residues shy of the CDR3 end, and the germline J gene is used to complete it. The chain carries TRBV2 and TRBJ1-1, with D unclear. The CDR3 consists of 13 residues. Trimming removed 10 bases at V and 1 base at J, with 13 bases between. Germline lookup yields CDR1 SNHLY and CDR2 FYNNEI. The CDR3 bases that were read are TGTGCCACCACGACTGGAAGGAACACTGAA. It yields the protein CATTTGRNTE. The entire CDR3 protein reads CATTTGRNTEAFF. Variable domain in full (rest from reference TRBV2 and TRBJ1-1): EPEVTQTPSHQVTQMGQEVILRCVPISNHLYFYWYRQILGQKVEFLVSFYNNEISEKSEIFDDQFSVERPDGSNFTLKIRSTKLEDSAMYFCATTTGRNTEAFFGQGTRLTVV.

This clone was counted ten times or more. The read stops 3 residues short of the end of the CDR3; the missing end is completed from the germline J gene. The J gene is TRBJ1-1, the V gene TRBV19, with D possibly matching TRBD1 (6 bases). The CDR3 consists of 17 residues. CDR1 and CDR2 from the germline V gene are LNHDA and SQIVND (reference sequence). V was shortened by 8 bases and J by 0 bases, with 22 bases between the two germline ends. The sequenced CDR3 bases are TGTGCCAGTTGGGTGGGGGGGTCAGGGGCTCTGAACACTGAA. Translating it yields CASWVGGSGALNTE. The entire CDR3 is CASWVGGSGALNTEAFF. Complete variable domain (other parts from reference TRBV19 and TRBJ1-1): DGGITQSPKYLFRKEGQNVTLSCEQNLNHDAMYWYRQDPGQGLRLIYYSQIVNDFQKGDIAEGYSVSREKKESFPLTVTSAQKNPTAFYLCASWVGGSGALNTEAFFGQGTRLTVV.

This clone was detected many times. The CDR3 goes on 3 residues after the read ends, and that part is filled in from the germline J gene. The chain recombines TRBV5-1 with TRBJ1-5, with TRBD1 identical over 7 bases. The CDR3 spans 15 residues. Trimming removed 5 bases from V and 1 base from J; junction bases left unmatched: 6. Germline CDR1 is SGHRS and CDR2 is YFSETQ. The sequenced CDR3 bases are TGCGCCAGCAGTCAAGGGACAGAAAGCAATCAGCCC. This codes for CASSQGTESNQP. From start to end, the CDR3 is CASSQGTESNQPQHF.

This clone was detected many times. Read coverage stops 3 residues before the CDR3 terminus; the germline J gene supplies the remainder. The chain uses TRBV12-3 or TRBV12-4 and TRBJ1-4; 7 bases match TRBD1. The CDR3 has 16 amino acids. Losses at the gene ends were 3 bases for V and 8 bases for J; bases not matched to a gene: 12. CDR3 DNA (partial): TGTGCCAGCAGTTTCGGGAAGGGGGCATCTAGGGAAAAA. It is translated as CASSFGKGASREK. The CDR3 as a whole reads CASSFGKGASREKLFF.

This clone was observed many times. The CDR3 goes on 3 residues after the read ends, and that part is filled in from the germline J gene. The gene calls are TRBV7-3 and TRBJ1-1; 8 bases agree with TRBD1. CDR1 SGHTA and CDR2 FQGTGA come from the germline V gene. Losses at the gene ends were 5 bases for V and 0 bases for J; bases not matched to a gene: 2. The CDR3 length is 14 residues. CDR3 DNA (partial): TGTGCCAGCAGCCAGGACAGGGTGAACACTGAA. Protein: CASSQDRVNTE. The CDR3 in its entirety is CASSQDRVNTEAFF. The whole variable domain, filled in from reference TRBV7-3 and TRBJ1-1, reads GAGVSQTPSNKVTEKGKYVELRCDPISGHTALYWYRQSLGQGPEFLIYFQGTGAADDSGLPNDRFFAVRPEGSVSTLKIQRTERGDSAVYLCASSQDRVNTEAFFGQGTRLTVV.

Points on this clone: The CDR3 is cut off 3 residues early in the read; its end comes from the germline J gene. The chain links TRBV18 to TRBJ2-5; D is ambiguous. Germline V gene data show CDR1 as KGHSH and CDR2 as LQKENI. V dropped 5 bases and J dropped 4 bases, with 5 bases sitting between them. CDR3 length: 11 residues. The CDR3 bases that were read are TGTGCCAGCTCAAGGCTAGAGACC. Translating it yields CASSRLET. The CDR3 as a whole reads CASSRLETQYF.

This clone was counted ten times or more. The CDR3 extends 3 residues past the end of the read, so its final part is completed from the germline J gene. The V gene is TRBV29-1, the J gene TRBJ2-7; weak D call: TRBD1 (6 bases). Trimming took 4 bases from V and 4 from J, leaving 14 bases between them. CDR1 and CDR2 (germline): SQVTM, ANQGSEA. The length of the CDR3 is 13 residues. The sequenced part of the CDR3 DNA is TGCAGCGTTGGTCGGGACACGTCGTACGAG. Amino acids: CSVGRDTSYE. The CDR3 in its entirety is CSVGRDTSYEQYF.

In its sample, this clone was seen a few times. The missing CDR3 end, 3 residues past where the read stops, is filled in from the germline J gene. The chain recombines TRBV19 with TRBJ1-1; 10 nucleotides match TRBD1. CDR1 is LNHDA, CDR2 SQIVND, per germline (reference sequence). The V and J ends lost 6 bases and 5 bases, in that order; junction bases with no gene match: 3. The CDR3 contains 13 residues. The CDR3 loop is CASRTGGRTEAFF. The sequenced CDR3 bases are TGTGCCAGTAGGACAGGGGGCAGGACTGAA.